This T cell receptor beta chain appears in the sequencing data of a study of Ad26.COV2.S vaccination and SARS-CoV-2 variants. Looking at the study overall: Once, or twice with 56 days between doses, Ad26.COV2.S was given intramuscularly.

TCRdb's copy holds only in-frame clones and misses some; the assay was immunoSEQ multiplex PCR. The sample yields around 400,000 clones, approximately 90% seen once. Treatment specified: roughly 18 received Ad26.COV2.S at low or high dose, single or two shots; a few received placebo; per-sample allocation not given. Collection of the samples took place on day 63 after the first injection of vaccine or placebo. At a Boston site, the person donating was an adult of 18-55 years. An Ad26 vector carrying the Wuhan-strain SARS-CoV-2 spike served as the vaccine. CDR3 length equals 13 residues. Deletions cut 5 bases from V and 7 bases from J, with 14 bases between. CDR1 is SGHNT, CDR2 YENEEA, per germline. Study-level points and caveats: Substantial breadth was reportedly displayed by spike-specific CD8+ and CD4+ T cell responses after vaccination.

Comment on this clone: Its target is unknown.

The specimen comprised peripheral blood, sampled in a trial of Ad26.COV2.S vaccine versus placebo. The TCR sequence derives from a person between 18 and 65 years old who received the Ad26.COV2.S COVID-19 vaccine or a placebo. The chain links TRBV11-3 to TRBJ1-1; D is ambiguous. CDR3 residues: CASSGHIQSEAFF. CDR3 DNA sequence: TGTGCCAGCAGCGGCCATATCCAGAGTGAAGCTTTCTTT.